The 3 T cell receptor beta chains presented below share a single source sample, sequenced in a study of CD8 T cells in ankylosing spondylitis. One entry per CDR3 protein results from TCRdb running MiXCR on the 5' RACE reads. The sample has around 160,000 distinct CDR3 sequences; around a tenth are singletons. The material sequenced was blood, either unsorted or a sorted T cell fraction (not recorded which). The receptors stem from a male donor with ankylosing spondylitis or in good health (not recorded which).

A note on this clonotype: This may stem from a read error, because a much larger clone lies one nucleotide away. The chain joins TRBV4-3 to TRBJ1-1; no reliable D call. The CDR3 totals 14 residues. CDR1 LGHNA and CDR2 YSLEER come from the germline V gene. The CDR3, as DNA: TGCGCCAGCAGCAAAGATGAGGGTTTCACTGAAGCTTTCTTT. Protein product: CASSKDEGFTEAFF.

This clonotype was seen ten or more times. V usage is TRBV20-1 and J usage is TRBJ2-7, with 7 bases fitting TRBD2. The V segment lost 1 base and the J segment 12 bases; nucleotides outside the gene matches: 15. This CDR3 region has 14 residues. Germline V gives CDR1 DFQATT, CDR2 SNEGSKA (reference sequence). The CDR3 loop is CSARASNAGDRGYF. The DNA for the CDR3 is TGCAGTGCTAGAGCCTCGAACGCGGGGGACCGAGGGTACTTC.

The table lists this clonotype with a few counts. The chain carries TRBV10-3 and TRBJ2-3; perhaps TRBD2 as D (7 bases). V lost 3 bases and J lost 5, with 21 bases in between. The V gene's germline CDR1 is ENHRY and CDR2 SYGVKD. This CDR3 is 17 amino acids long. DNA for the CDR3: TGTGCCATCAGTGACCCCTCGAGGGGGGGCCGGGAAGATACGCAGTATTTT. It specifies CAISDPSRGGREDTQYF.